These 5 T cell receptor beta chains were sequenced from one sample in a study of blood T cell repertoires in COVID-19. Libraries were prepared by immunoSEQ multiplex PCR; TCRdb keeps only in-frame clonotypes and omits some of them. The repertoire has about 63,000 clones, 79% of them found once; the top ten carry 32%. The sequencing sample was made of peripheral blood. The receptor set was obtained from a human donor in a cohort sampled during active COVID-19.

The chain recombines TRBV11-3 with TRBJ1-5, with D uncertain. The V gene's germline CDR1 is SGHNT and CDR2 YENEEA. The CDR3 spans 17 residues. V was cut by 2 bases and J by 4 bases, with 18 bases left in between. The CDR3: CASSLWRVWGNNQPQHF. CDR3 in DNA: TGTGCCAGCAGCTTATGGCGGGTCTGGGGAAATAATCAGCCCCAGCATTTT.

The chain employs TRBV12-5 and TRBJ2-1; 13 bases are shared with TRBD2. The germline gives CDR1 LGHNT, CDR2 FRNRAP. V lost 4 bases and J lost 8; bases outside the gene matches: 8. The CDR3 sequence is 16 residues long. CDR3 DNA: TGTGCTAGTGGTTCGGGGGGACTAGCGGGAATAGATGAGCAGTTCTTC. Its protein product is CASGSGGLAGIDEQFF.

This chain joins TRBV7-3 and TRBJ2-1, with 13 bases identical to TRBD2. The CDR3 has 19 amino acids. The trim removed 4 bases at V and 0 bases at J, leaving 9 bases unmatched. In germline, CDR1 is SGHTA, CDR2 FQGTGA. DNA for the CDR3: TGTGCCAGCAGCTCGAGTACTAGCGGGAGGGTTAGCTCCTACAATGAGCAGTTCTTC. Translation: CASSSSTSGRVSSYNEQFF. The full variable domain, completed using reference TRBV7-3 and TRBJ2-1, is GAGVSQTPSNKVTEKGKYVELRCDPISGHTALYWYRQSLGQGPEFLIYFQGTGAADDSGLPNDRFFAVRPEGSVSTLKIQRTERGDSAVYLCASSSSTSGRVSSYNEQFFGPGTRLTVL.

The DNA for the CDR3 is TGTGCCAGCAGCCGGACAGATAATCAGCCCCAGCATTTT. It is translated as CASSRTDNQPQHF. The chain employs TRBV9 and TRBJ1-5, with D possibly matching TRBD1 (6 bases). The CDR3 sequence is 13 residues long. Per the germline V gene, CDR1 is SGDLS and CDR2 is YYNGEE. V lost 4 bases and J 4 bases, leaving 9 bases between the germline ends.

The gene calls are TRBV5-8 and TRBJ1-2; possible D gene TRBD1, 5 bases. CDR3 size: 15 residues. Per germline, CDR1 SGHTS and CDR2 YDEGEE. The V end was cut by 2 bases, the J end by 7 bases, with 18 bases between. The CDR3 region has the DNA TGTGCCAGCAGCTTCCTCACAGGTCTAAGTTCTGGCTACACCTTC. Protein product: CASSFLTGLSSGYTF. Full variable domain (outside the CDR3, taken from reference TRBV5-8 and TRBJ1-2): EAGVTQSPTHLIKTRGQQATLRCSPISGHTSVYWYQQALGLGLQFLLWYDEGEERNRGNFPPRFSGRQFPNYSSELNVNALELEDSALYLCASSFLTGLSSGYTFGSGTRLTVV.